The entry that follows covers one T cell receptor (beta chain) sequence. Its antigen is as yet unknown. The data were obtained in a study of response to subunit inactivated influenza vaccine. A single record per CDR3 protein comes from TCRdb applying MiXCR to the RT-PCR reads. Of hundreds of thousands of distinct CDR3 sequences listed, approximately 15% are singletons. Germline assignment: CDR1 SGHRS and CDR2 YFSETQ. The CDR3 covers 13 residues. The V end was cut by 4 bases, the J end by 6 bases, with 10 bases between. Study conclusions and caveats: There was a suggestion from the authors that each seasonal influenza vaccination recruits few new T cells.

V usage is TRBV5-1 and J usage is TRBJ2-2; no definite D call. This sequence was found in a man aged 50-60 years who received an inactivated influenza vaccine. The sample consisted of PBMCs from blood, taken approximately 15 days before vaccination. The CDR3 sequence: CASSTPDPGELFF. The CDR3 DNA follows: TGCGCCAGCAGCACCCCAGACCCCGGGGAGCTGTTTTTT.